A single sample is the source of the 21 T cell receptor beta chains below, sequenced in a study of cytomegalovirus exposure and HLA in healthy donors. PCR primers comprised 60 Vbeta and 13 Jbeta primers. This table comes from immunoSEQ multiplex PCR, and its TCRdb copy is limited to in-frame clones, with some not included. The table shows approximately 200,000 clones, with over 70% occurring only once. The specimen sequenced was PBMCs. The receptors originated from a young woman in good health and CMV-seronegative.

The chain has TRBV15 and TRBJ1-2, with 8 bases identical to TRBD1. This CDR3 region has 20 residues. V trimming: 1 base; J trimming: 1 base; junction bases outside the gene matches: 17. The germline gives CDR1 LNHNV, CDR2 YYDKDF (reference sequence). Written as DNA, the CDR3 is TGTGCCACCAGCAGAGTGGGGGCCGGGACAGGAGAAAACCTTAACTATGGCTACACCTTC. As protein: CATSRVGAGTGENLNYGYTF.

J is TRBJ2-1 and V is TRBV7-2; 9 bases agree with TRBD1. CDR1 and CDR2 (germline): SGHTA, FQGNSA. Trimming took 5 bases from V and 6 from J; bases not matched to a gene: 11. The CDR3 covers 16 residues. In nucleotides, the CDR3 is TGTGCCAGCAGCACTACGGGACAGGGATCCGGCAATGAGCAGTTCTTC. Protein: CASSTTGQGSGNEQFF.

The CDR3 nucleotides are TGTGCCAGCAGCGCCCGGGACATGAACTCCTACGAGCAGTACTTC. This codes for CASSARDMNSYEQYF. The V call is TRBV7-2, the J call TRBJ2-7, with D possibly being TRBD1 (6 bases). CDR1 and CDR2 from the germline V gene are SGHTA and FQGNSA. The CDR3 spans 15 residues. The V gene lost 5 bases and the J gene lost 0 bases, with 14 bases spanning the gap.

The chain joins TRBV9 to TRBJ2-7; D is unclear. Trimming stripped 4 bases from V and 0 bases from J, with 11 bases between. The CDR3 loop spans 14 amino acids. The germline gives CDR1 SGDLS, CDR2 YYNGEE. The CDR3 is CASSPDTLSYEQYF. The CDR3 bases are TGTGCCAGCAGCCCTGACACCCTCTCCTACGAGCAGTACTTC.

The chain carries TRBV7-8 and TRBJ2-6; TRBD1 might be the D (5 bases). The CDR3 has 15 residues. Germline assignment: CDR1 SGHVS and CDR2 FQNEAQ. V was clipped by 10 bases and J by 2 bases, with 15 bases between them. CDR3 in amino acids: CAKEEFRAGANVLTF. The CDR3 DNA follows: TGTGCCAAAGAGGAATTCAGGGCTGGGGCCAACGTCCTGACTTTC.

The J gene is TRBJ2-1, the V gene TRBV29-1; TRBD1 might be the D (7 bases). Trimming left V 7 bases short and J 9 bases short, with 25 bases between. The CDR3 is 15 amino acids. Germline-derived CDR1 and CDR2 are SQVTM and ANQGSEA. The CDR3 sequence is CSATWRDSHLGEQFF. For the CDR3, the DNA is TGCAGCGCAACCTGGCGGGACAGCCACCTCGGTGAGCAGTTCTTC.

The rearrangement uses TRBV6-5 and TRBJ1-5, with 9 bases identical to TRBD1. Germline CDR1 is MNHEY and CDR2 is SVGAGI. This CDR3 spans 13 amino acids. The junction had 1 base not matched to a gene; V was cut back by 5 bases and J by 5 bases. The CDR3 here is CASSRDRDQPQHF. DNA for the CDR3: TGTGCCAGCAGTAGGGACAGGGATCAGCCCCAGCATTTT.

The rearrangement uses TRBV6-6 and TRBJ1-2, with D possibly TRBD1 on 6 matching bases. This CDR3 is built from 15 residues. The V and J ends lost 6 bases and 5 bases respectively, with 19 bases between them. Germline values: CDR1 MNHNY, CDR2 SVGAGI (reference sequence). CDR3 residues: CASSDRDNWSYGYTF. Written as DNA, the CDR3 is TGTGCCAGCAGCGATCGGGACAACTGGAGTTATGGCTACACCTTC.

The CDR3 DNA reads TGTGCCATCACTCGGGGGACTAGCGTCAATGAGCAGTTCTTC. Its protein product is CAITRGTSVNEQFF. J is TRBJ2-1 and V is TRBV10-3; 10 bases are a match to TRBD2. J was trimmed by 6 bases and V by 7 bases; bases with no gene match: 6. This CDR3 is built from 14 residues. Looked up from germline, CDR1 is ENHRY and CDR2 is SYGVKD.

V gene TRBV18 combines with J gene TRBJ1-5; the match to TRBD1 covers 8 bases. Trimming took 6 bases from V and 0 from J; bases not matched to a gene: 7. The CDR3 sequence is 16 residues long. CDR1 and CDR2 from the germline V gene are KGHSH and LQKENI. CDR3 amino acids: CASSRYRGDSNQPQHF. The CDR3 DNA is TGTGCCAGCTCGCGGTACAGGGGGGATAGCAATCAGCCCCAGCATTTT.

The rearrangement links TRBV18 to TRBJ2-1; D is perhaps TRBD1 (5 bases). The V end was cut by 0 bases, the J end by 4 bases, with 10 bases between. CDR1 is KGHSH, CDR2 LQKENI, per germline. This CDR3 is built from 15 residues. The CDR3 protein is CASSPPGQDYNEQFF. The DNA of the CDR3 is TGTGCCAGCTCACCACCGGGGCAGGATTACAATGAGCAGTTCTTC.

V gene TRBV7-2 combines with J gene TRBJ1-6, with a weak D call TRBD1 (5 bases). The V gene lost 2 bases and the J gene lost 10 bases, with 15 bases spanning the gap. CDR1 and CDR2 from the germline V gene are SGHTA and FQGNSA. This CDR3 comprises 15 residues. CDR3 sequence (DNA): TGTGCCAGCAGCTTAAGTCAGGGAAATGGGTCACCCCTCCACTTT. Translating it yields CASSLSQGNGSPLHF.

In its sample, this clone was seen a few times. The chain employs TRBV6-1 and TRBJ2-1; 8 bases are shared with TRBD2. V dropped 4 bases and J dropped 1; count of bases not matched to a gene: 6. Germline values: CDR1 MNHNS, CDR2 SASEGT. The CDR3 is 16 residues long. The CDR3 nucleotides read TGTGCCAGCAGTGGATTACTAGCGGTATCCTACAATGAGCAGTTCTTC. Its protein product is CASSGLLAVSYNEQFF.

The chain uses TRBV21-1 and TRBJ2-5; TRBD1 was called by the table and not checked on the DNA. TRBV21-1 is reported as a pseudogene. The length of the CDR3 is 15 residues. As DNA, the CDR3 is TGTGCCAGCAGCCAAGGACAGTCCGGAGAAGAGACCCAGTACTTC. It is translated as CASSQGQSGEETQYF.

The chain is built from TRBV5-1 and TRBJ1-1; D is uncertain. The CDR3 contains 12 residues. Germline assignment: CDR1 SGHRS and CDR2 YFSETQ. Trimming pared 1 base from V and 6 bases from J, leaving 7 bases between. The CDR3 sequence: CASSLQGAEAFF. The CDR3 DNA reads TGCGCCAGCAGCTTGCAAGGAGCTGAAGCTTTCTTT.

The V gene is TRBV2, the J gene TRBJ2-3; a possible D gene is TRBD2 (6 bases). Deletions cut 3 bases from V and 3 bases from J, with 13 bases between. In germline, CDR1 is SNHLY, CDR2 FYNNEI. The CDR3 has 15 amino acids. The CDR3 protein is CASSDGGRRTDTQYF. Written as DNA, the CDR3 is TGTGCCAGCAGTGATGGGGGGAGGAGGACAGATACGCAGTATTTT. The full variable domain, rest sourced from reference TRBV2 and TRBJ2-3, is EPEVTQTPSHQVTQMGQEVILRCVPISNHLYFYWYRQILGQKVEFLVSFYNNEISEKSEIFDDQFSVERPDGSNFTLKIRSTKLEDSAMYFCASSDGGRRTDTQYFGPGTRLTVL.

The chain employs TRBV4-3 and TRBJ1-2; tentatively, D is TRBD1 (6 bases). This CDR3 has 15 amino acids. The V gene lost 2 bases and the J gene lost 8 bases, with 18 bases spanning the gap. CDR1 and CDR2 from the germline V gene are LGHNA and YSLEER. The CDR3: CASSQKTGFRGGYTF. The CDR3 nucleotides are TGCGCCAGCAGCCAAAAAACAGGGTTTAGAGGCGGCTACACCTTC.

The rearrangement links TRBV6-6 to TRBJ2-3; a possible D gene is TRBD1 (6 bases). There are 16 residues in the CDR3. Between the trimmed V and J ends, which lost 5 bases and 4 bases, there was a span of 19 bases. From germline, CDR1 is MNHNY and CDR2 SVGAGI (reference sequence). The DNA of the CDR3 is TGTGCCAGCAGTCCCCAGGGGACGGGGATGTCAGATACGCAGTATTTT. It encodes CASSPQGTGMSDTQYF.

V and J are TRBV27 and TRBJ2-1; 9 bases map to TRBD1. CDR1 and CDR2 from the germline V gene are MNHEY and SMNVEV (reference sequence). The CDR3 sequence is 12 residues long. V trimming: 5 bases; J trimming: 11 bases; junction bases outside the gene matches: 4. The CDR3 loop is CASSQGQGQQFF. The CDR3 DNA follows: TGTGCCAGCAGTCAAGGACAGGGGCAGCAGTTCTTC.

The chain links TRBV5-6 to TRBJ2-7, with D possibly being TRBD1 (6 bases). CDR1 is SGHDT, CDR2 YYEEEE, per germline. The CDR3 has 14 residues. Between the trimmed V and J ends, which lost 3 bases and 0 bases, there was a span of 10 bases. This CDR3 reads CASSSDRYSYEQYF. CDR3 nucleotide sequence: TGTGCCAGCAGCTCGGACAGATACTCCTACGAGCAGTACTTC.

V gene TRBV19 combines with J gene TRBJ2-7; TRBD2 aligns across 14 bases. V lost 4 bases and J lost 7; bases outside the gene matches: 6. The germline V gene has CDR1 LNHDA and CDR2 SQIVND (reference sequence). The length of the CDR3 is 15 residues. CDR3 protein: CASSTSGLAGDEQYF. The CDR3 DNA sequence: TGTGCCAGTAGTACCTCGGGACTAGCGGGAGATGAGCAGTACTTC. Supplemented by reference TRBV19 and TRBJ2-7, the full variable domain reads DGGITQSPKYLFRKEGQNVTLSCEQNLNHDAMYWYRQDPGQGLRLIYYSQIVNDFQKGDIAEGYSVSREKKESFPLTVTSAQKNPTAFYLCASSTSGLAGDEQYFGPGTRLTVT.